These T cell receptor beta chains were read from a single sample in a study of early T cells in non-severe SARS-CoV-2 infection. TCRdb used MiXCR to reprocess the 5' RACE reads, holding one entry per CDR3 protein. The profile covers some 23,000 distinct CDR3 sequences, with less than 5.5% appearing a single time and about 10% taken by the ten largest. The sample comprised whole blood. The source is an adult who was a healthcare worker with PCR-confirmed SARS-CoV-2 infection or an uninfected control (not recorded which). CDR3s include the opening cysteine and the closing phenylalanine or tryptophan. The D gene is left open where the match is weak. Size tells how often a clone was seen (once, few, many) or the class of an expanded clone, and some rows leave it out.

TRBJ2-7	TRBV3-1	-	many	CASSQSKGNGSYEQYF	TGTGCCAGCAGCCAAAGCAAGGGGAACGGCTCCTACGAGCAGTACTTC
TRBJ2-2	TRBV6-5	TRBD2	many	CASSYYILAGATGELFF	TGTGCCAGCAGTTACTACATACTAGCGGGAGCGACCGGGGAGCTGTTTTTT
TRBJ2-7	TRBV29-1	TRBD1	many	CSVESGGSEQYF	TGCAGCGTTGAGTCAGGGGGTAGCGAGCAGTACTTC
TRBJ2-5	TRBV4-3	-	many	CASSQEGGLLGETQYF	TGCGCCAGCAGCCAAGAAGGAGGGTTGTTGGGGGAGACCCAGTACTTC
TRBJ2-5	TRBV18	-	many	CASSPVVGETQYF	TGTGCCAGCTCACCCGTCGTGGGTGAGACCCAGTACTTC
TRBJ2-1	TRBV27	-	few	CASSFTGFYNEQFF	TGTGCCAGCAGTTTTACAGGGTTTTACAATGAGCAGTTCTTC
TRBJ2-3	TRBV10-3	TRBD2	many	CATGTQRESMSGTGDTQYF	TGTGCCACCGGGACCCAGCGGGAGTCTATGTCGGGCACGGGAGATACGCAGTATTTT
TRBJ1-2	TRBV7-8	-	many	CASSPLEIPSLGGYTF	TGTGCCAGCAGCCCCCTCGAAATTCCGAGTTTAGGGGGCTACACCTTC
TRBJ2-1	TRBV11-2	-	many	CASSLSRFSYNEQFF	TGTGCCAGCAGCTTATCAAGGTTTTCCTACAATGAGCAGTTCTTC
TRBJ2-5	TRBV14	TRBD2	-	CASSQDSSGSYQETQYF	TGTGCCAGCAGCCAAGATTCCAGCGGGAGTTATCAAGAGACCCAGTACTTC
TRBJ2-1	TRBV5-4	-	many	CASRPHVGNEQFF	TGTGCCAGCAGACCACACGTTGGCAATGAGCAGTTCTTC
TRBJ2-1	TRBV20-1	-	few	CSARDPERAYNEQFF	TGCAGTGCTAGAGATCCGGAGCGGGCATACAATGAGCAGTTCTTC
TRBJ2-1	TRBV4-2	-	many	CASSQDRLVIGNEQFF	TGTGCCAGCAGCCAAGATAGGCTAGTCATAGGCAATGAGCAGTTCTTC
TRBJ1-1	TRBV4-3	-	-	CASSQDQGNTEAFF	TGCGCCAGCAGCCAAGATCAGGGTAACACTGAAGCTTTCTTT
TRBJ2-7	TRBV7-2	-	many	CASSSIYTDLSYEQYF	TGTGCCAGCAGCTCGATTTATACGGATCTGTCCTACGAGCAGTACTTC
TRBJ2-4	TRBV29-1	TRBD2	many	CSAAEREGMGNIQYF	TGCAGCGCTGCCGAGCGGGAGGGGATGGGAAACATTCAGTACTTC
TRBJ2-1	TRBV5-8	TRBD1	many	CASSLTGTGVDEQFF	TGTGCCAGCAGCCTGACCGGGACAGGGGTCGATGAGCAGTTCTTC
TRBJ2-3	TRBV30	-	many	CAWSGTMIDTQYF	TGTGCCTGGAGTGGGACCATGATAGATACGCAGTATTTT
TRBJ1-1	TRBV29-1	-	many	CSVVPNTEAFF	TGCAGCGTTGTTCCGAACACTGAAGCTTTCTTT
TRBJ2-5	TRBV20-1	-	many	CSAKGPGERETQYF	TGCAGTGCCAAGGGTCCGGGAGAAAGGGAGACCCAGTACTTC
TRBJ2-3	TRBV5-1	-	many	CASSLAPWTQYF	TGCGCCAGCAGCTTGGCCCCGTGGACGCAGTATTTT
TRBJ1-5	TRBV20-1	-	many	CSARDPRGGKQPQHF	TGCAGTGCTAGAGACCCGAGGGGGGGCAAACAGCCCCAGCATTTT
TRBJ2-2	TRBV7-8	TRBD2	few	CASSLFGTSGSSDTGELFF	TGTGCCAGCAGCCTCTTCGGGACTAGCGGGAGTAGTGACACCGGGGAGCTGTTTTTT
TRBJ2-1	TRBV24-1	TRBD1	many	CATSDMQGATYNEQFF	TGTGCCACCAGTGATATGCAGGGGGCTACCTACAATGAGCAGTTCTTC
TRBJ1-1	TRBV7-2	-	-	CASSLVGYDTEAFF	TGTGCCAGCAGCTTAGTAGGATACGACACTGAAGCTTTCTTT
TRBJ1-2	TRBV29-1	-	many	CSVAGPQGGYTF	TGCAGCGTAGCCGGGCCCCAGGGGGGCTACACCTTC
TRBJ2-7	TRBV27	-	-	CASSLRGEGSYEQYF	TGTGCCAGCAGTTTAAGGGGAGAAGGTTCCTACGAGCAGTACTTC
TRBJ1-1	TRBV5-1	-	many	CASSLQENTEAFF	TGCGCCAGCAGCTTACAGGAGAACACTGAAGCTTTCTTT
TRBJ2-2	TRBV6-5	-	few	CASSPGTEGGELFF	TGTGCCAGCAGCCCCGGGACGGAGGGTGGGGAGCTGTTTTTT
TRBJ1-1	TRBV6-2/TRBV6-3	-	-	CASSPGTHREGNTEAFF	TGTGCCAGCAGCCCCGGGACACACCGGGAGGGGAACACTGAAGCTTTCTTT
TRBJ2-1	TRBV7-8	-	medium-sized	CASSHYAQGSYNEQFF	TGTGCCAGCAGCCATTATGCCCAAGGGTCCTACAATGAGCAGTTCTTC
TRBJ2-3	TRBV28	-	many	CASSPSTGFTQYF	TGTGCCAGCAGTCCCTCGACAGGCTTTACGCAGTATTTT
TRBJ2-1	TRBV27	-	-	CASSLNRVRSYNEQFF	TGTGCCAGCAGTTTAAACAGGGTCCGCTCCTACAATGAGCAGTTCTTC
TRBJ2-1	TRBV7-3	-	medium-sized	CASSPSPNNEQFF	TGTGCCAGCAGCCCTTCCCCAAACAATGAGCAGTTCTTC
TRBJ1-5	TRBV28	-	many	CASSPFFTQLQPKGTQPQHF	TGTGCCAGCAGTCCTTTTTTTACCCAACTTCAACCCAAGGGGACTCAGCCCCAGCATTTT
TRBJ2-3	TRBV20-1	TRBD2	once	CSAREPGGPTDTQYF	TGCAGTGCTAGAGAACCGGGAGGGCCCACAGATACGCAGTATTTT
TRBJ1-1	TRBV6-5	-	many	CASSYSEGTEAFF	TGTGCCAGCAGTTACTCGGAGGGGACTGAAGCTTTCTTT
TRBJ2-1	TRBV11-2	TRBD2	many	CASRSGTSGMGPNEQFF	TGTGCCAGCAGATCCGGGACTAGCGGGATGGGTCCCAATGAGCAGTTCTTC
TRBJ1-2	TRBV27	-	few	CASSFKGSDYGYTF	TGTGCCAGCAGTTTTAAGGGATCCGACTATGGCTACACCTTC
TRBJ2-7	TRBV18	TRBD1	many	CASSPGTDSYEQYF	TGTGCCAGCTCACCAGGGACAGATTCCTACGAGCAGTACTTC
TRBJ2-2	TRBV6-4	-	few	CASRTPLRRGYTGELFF	TGTGCCAGCAGGACCCCCCTGCGGAGGGGGTACACCGGGGAGCTGTTTTTT
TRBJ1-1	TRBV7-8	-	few	CASSLGTWDTEAFF	TGTGCCAGCAGCTTAGGTACTTGGGACACTGAAGCTTTCTTT
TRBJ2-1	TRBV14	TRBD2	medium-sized	CASSPLFSGSVFSSYNEQFF	TGTGCCAGCAGCCCTCTCTTTAGCGGGAGCGTATTCAGCTCCTACAATGAGCAGTTCTTC
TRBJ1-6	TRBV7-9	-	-	CASSLDLGSPLHF	TGTGCCAGCAGCTTAGATCTCGGATCACCCCTCCACTTT
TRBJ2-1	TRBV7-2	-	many	CASSWRGGSYSYNEQFF	TGTGCCAGCAGCTGGAGAGGGGGGAGCTACTCCTACAATGAGCAGTTCTTC
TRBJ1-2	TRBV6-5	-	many	CASSPDGNYGYTF	TGTGCCAGCAGTCCGGACGGGAACTATGGCTACACCTTC
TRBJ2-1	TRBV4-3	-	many	CASSQVGGIYNEQFF	TGCGCCAGCAGCCAGGTGGGGGGAATCTACAATGAGCAGTTCTTC
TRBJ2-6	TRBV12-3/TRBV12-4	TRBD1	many	CASSFLGQGARSGANVLTF	TGTGCCAGCAGTTTCCTCGGACAGGGTGCCCGCTCTGGGGCCAACGTCCTGACTTTC
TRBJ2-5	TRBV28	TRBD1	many	CASSRITGVSGTQYF	TGTGCCAGCAGTCGAATAACAGGGGTCAGCGGGACCCAGTACTTC
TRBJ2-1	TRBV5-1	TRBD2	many	CASSLEASGRNNEQFF	TGCGCCAGCAGCTTGGAGGCTAGCGGGAGGAACAATGAGCAGTTCTTC
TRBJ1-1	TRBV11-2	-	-	CASSRHVTEAFF	TGTGCCAGCAGTCGCCATGTGACTGAAGCTTTCTTT
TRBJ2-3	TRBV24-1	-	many	CATSDLEGRTDTQYF	TGTGCCACCAGTGATTTAGAGGGGCGGACAGATACGCAGTATTTT
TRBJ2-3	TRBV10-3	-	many	CAISGYGEEGTDTQYF	TGTGCCATCAGTGGGTACGGGGAGGAGGGCACAGATACGCAGTATTTT
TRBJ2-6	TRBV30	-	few	CAWSLGQGANVLTF	TGTGCCTGGAGTCTGGGCCAAGGGGCCAACGTCCTGACTTTC
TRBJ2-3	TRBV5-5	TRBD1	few	CASSWGDRSTDTQYF	TGTGCCAGCAGCTGGGGGGACAGGTCCACAGATACGCAGTATTTT
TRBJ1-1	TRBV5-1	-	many	CASSLNTEAFF	TGCGCCAGCAGCTTGAACACTGAAGCTTTCTTT